The sequence of this T cell receptor beta chain was determined in a study of blood T cells in healthy people across ages (dated by TCRdb to 2014 to 2015). Looking at the study overall: In model experiments, template switching captured roughly one uniquely barcoded TCR beta cDNA molecule for every two T cells. Age-related changes in TCR beta repertoire diversity were measured in the study by deep sequencing normalized with unique cDNA molecular identifiers. To avoid experimental bias, donors of different ages were randomly spread across the sequencing lanes. The study analyzed two additional independent replicas of 1 million unique cDNA reads from the same blood draw for two donors, one aged 18 to 30 and one aged 80 or older. The donors were divided into four age groups: young (average around 17 years), middle-aged (approximately 41), aged (approximately 62) and long-lived (around 80). Findings and caveats that apply to the study as a whole: The percentage of naive T cells measured by flow cytometry correlated strongly with observed TCR beta diversity. Bulk unsorted PBMC profiling prevented conclusive comparison of naive and antigen-experienced compartments. Compared with the aged group, more naive CD4+ T cells, fewer expanded clones and increased TCR diversity were shown by the long-lived group, suggesting age selection. The CMV infection status of donors was not known, potentially confounding age-related changes in expanded clonotypes. As age increased, observed TCR beta diversity per million T cells dropped in a roughly linear way, and a significant reduction was already evident by age roughly 40. Estimates of total diversity from one million sequenced T cells were regarded as lower bounds and underestimates.

The approximately 41 donors, aged 6 to 90 years, were systemically healthy Caucasian individuals from Russia. Each donor gave approximately 10 milliliters of peripheral blood, collected into EDTA-treated Vacutainer tubes. Ficoll-Paque density-gradient centrifugation was used to isolate PBMCs, with at least 7 million per sample. Total RNA, at least 6 micrograms per sample, was extracted from PBMCs with Trizol reagent. For every donor, an aliquot of PBMCs went through flow cytometry to measure the percentages of naive CD45RAhigh/CD27high T cells. Only a few counts were recorded for this clonotype. Its antigen is currently not known. No base quality values were provided; no much bigger clone lies one nucleotide off. Library preparation employed 5' RACE. Instrument used: Illumina HiSeq 2500. A second roughly 6 to 12 cycle PCR used a sample-barcoded 5' primer and a J-beta primer mix. Each TCR beta cDNA molecule received a unique molecular identifier from a template-switch 5' adaptor carrying 12 random nucleotides. Each sample yielded at least 2.5 million CDR3-containing paired-end reads. All of the RNA was converted into first-strand cDNA using the Mint cDNA synthesis kit, with a TRBC-specific oligonucleotide serving as the primer. All cDNA was treated with uracil-DNA glycosylase and then went through a first 18-cycle PCR with the universal primers M1SS and BC2_uni_R. In the source study's methods: For normalization, 1 million high-quality reads were randomly selected from each sample, with every read carrying a distinct molecular identifier. Reads sharing molecular identifiers were discarded rather than binned into consensus sequences. MiTCR, set to a Q25 quality threshold and the strictest error-elimination algorithm, was used for CDR3 identification, clonotype clustering and error correction. A nonparametric unseen species model using Euler transformation provided a lower-bound estimate of total TCR beta diversity. TCRdb applied fastp at Q25 and MiXCR to the public reads, then kept only in-frame beta chains. Rows matching on CDR3 protein sequence are summarized as one entry with the most common DNA and genes. TCRdb's processing, not the study's, gives the V and J calls here. The sample table contains roughly 1.4 million distinct CDR3 sequences; only one count was recorded for approximately 59% of them. Clones ranked in the top ten supply about 6.3% of the sample.

Relative to germline, V is 8 bases shorter and J is 4 bases shorter, with 11 bases between their ends. Inclusive of the bounding cysteine and phenylalanine, the CDR3 is 12 residues long. Left in the record is the CDR3 DNA by itself, 36 bases read in frame from the first base. Looking up the germline V gene yields CDR1 SNHLY and CDR2 FYNNEI. Sequencing input: blood. The V and J genes are TRBV2 and TRBJ1-2; TRBD1 is perhaps the D gene, given 5 matching bases. This clonotype originated in a young man in good health. CDR3 protein: CASLSGPYGYTF. The sequence in DNA is TGTGCCAGCCTATCAGGGCCCTATGGCTACACCTTC.